Listed below are T cell receptor beta chains from one sample, sequenced in a study of breast tumors, draining lymph nodes, adjacent tissues. TCRdb called the multiplex PCR reads again in MiXCR, with one record for every CDR3 protein. The sample records some 140,000 distinct CDR3 sequences, approximately 20% being singletons. Sequencing input: axillary lymph node tissue. Every receptor here comes from a female donor with breast cancer. Some clones in this sample may be carry-over from other donors' samples. CDR3s include the opening cysteine and the closing phenylalanine or tryptophan. D genes are given only for firm matches. Some rows mark clone size as missing; the rest say once, few, many or name a class of expanded clone.

v_call	j_call	d_call	clone_size	cdr3_nt	cdr3_aa
TRBV11-2	TRBJ1-6	TRBD1	few	TGTGCCAGCAGCTTCAGACAGGGGACACTCCTCCACTTT	CASSFRQGTLLHF
TRBV27	TRBJ2-1	TRBD2	-	TGTGCCAGCAGTCACCAGACTAGCGGGAGCGTGAATGAGCAGTTCTTC	CASSHQTSGSVNEQFF
TRBV29-1	TRBJ2-6	TRBD2	few	TGCAGCGTCACGGGGGGAGCTGGGGCCAACGTCCTGACTTTC	CSVTGGAGANVLTF
TRBV12-3/TRBV12-4	TRBJ2-2	TRBD1	many	TGTGCCAGCAGTATCTCCCCGGGACAGGGAGGCACCGGGGAGCTGTTTTTT	CASSISPGQGGTGELFF
TRBV20-1	TRBJ2-7	-	many	TGCAGTGCTAGTTTCCGGGGGAGAAACTACGAGCAGTACTTC	CSASFRGRNYEQYF
TRBV18	TRBJ1-1	-	few	TGTGCCAGCTCACCAGAGGCGAACACTGAAGCTTTCTTT	CASSPEANTEAFF
TRBV12-3/TRBV12-4	TRBJ1-4	-	many	TGTGCCAGCAGTTTCGGACTGAATGAAAAACTGTTTTTT	CASSFGLNEKLFF
TRBV9	TRBJ2-7	-	many	TGTGCCAGCAGCGTAGGCAGTGGGGCTAGCGCCTACGAGCAGTACTTC	CASSVGSGASAYEQYF
TRBV27	TRBJ2-5	-	-	TGTGCCAGCAGTCCCTATAGACAGGTAAGTCCTCCATTACAAGAGACCCAGTACTTC	CASSPYRQVSPPLQETQYF
TRBV27	TRBJ2-1	TRBD2	many	TGTGCCAGCTCTTCGACTAGCGGGAGGGGTAATGAGCAGTTCTTC	CASSSTSGRGNEQFF
TRBV5-6	TRBJ2-5	TRBD2	-	TGTGCCAGCAGTAACCCCCAACACGGGACTAGCGGGACGTACCAAGAGACCCAGTACTTC	CASSNPQHGTSGTYQETQYF
TRBV20-1	TRBJ2-3	TRBD1	-	TGCAGTGCTAGAGGGGCGGCAGGGGGCACAGATACGCAGTGTTTT	CSARGAAGGTDTQCF
TRBV5-1	TRBJ1-2	-	many	TGCGCCAGCAGCTTGGACAGGGTCTATGACTACACCTTC	CASSLDRVYDYTF
TRBV19	TRBJ1-3	-	-	TGTGCCAGTAGTATAAACGGGCCCACGGACACCATGTATTTT	CASSINGPTDTMYF
TRBV5-6	TRBJ2-7	-	many	TGTGCCAGCAGCTTGTCCAGCGTCTACGAGCAGTACTTC	CASSLSSVYEQYF
TRBV5-6	TRBJ2-7	-	many	TGTGCCAGCAGCTTTCGAAGCGGAAGCCTCTACGAGCAGTACTTC	CASSFRSGSLYEQYF
TRBV28	TRBJ1-2	-	many	TGTGCCAGCAGAGCGACAGGTTGGAGCTATGGCTACACCTTC	CASRATGWSYGYTF
TRBV20-1	TRBJ2-5	-	many	TGCAGTGCCCAACCTGTGGGACGTGAGACCCAGTACTTC	CSAQPVGRETQYF
TRBV3-1	TRBJ2-1	TRBD2	few	TGTGCCAGCAGCCAAGCGGGAGGGCTAAATGAGCAGTTCTTC	CASSQAGGLNEQFF
TRBV5-8	TRBJ2-5	-	many	TGTGCCAGCAGACCCGTGGGGGCGGAGACCCAGTACTTC	CASRPVGAETQYF
TRBV5-1	TRBJ2-4	-	many	TGCGCCAGCAGCTTGGACCGGACCAAAAACATTCAGTACTTC	CASSLDRTKNIQYF
TRBV5-4	TRBJ2-7	TRBD2	many	TGTGCCAGCAGCTCGTGGAGCGGGAGGGCCGGAAAGCAGTACTTC	CASSSWSGRAGKQYF
TRBV5-1	TRBJ2-2	TRBD1	many	TGCGCCAGCAGCCCGGGGGACAGGATAAACACCGGGGAGCTGTTTTTT	CASSPGDRINTGELFF
TRBV5-1	TRBJ2-1	-	many	TGCGCCAGCAGCAGAAAGACAGATTACAATGAGCAGTTCTTC	CASSRKTDYNEQFF
TRBV13	TRBJ2-5	-	many	TGTGCCAGCACCATTAAGGGGGGGGCGGAGACCCAGTACTTC	CASTIKGGAETQYF
TRBV7-2	TRBJ2-7	-	many	TGTGCCAGCAGCTCACCGGGACTTCCCTACGAGCAGTACTTC	CASSSPGLPYEQYF
TRBV30	TRBJ1-2	TRBD1	-	TGTGCCTGGAGCCCGGGACAGGGGCCCCGCTTCTATGGCTACACCTTC	CAWSPGQGPRFYGYTF
TRBV6-5	TRBJ1-2	-	many	TGTGCCAGCAGTTCCTCCCCGAGAGCTAACTATGGCTACACCTTC	CASSSSPRANYGYTF
TRBV6-6	TRBJ1-5	TRBD1	many	TGTGCCAGCAGTTTTGGACAGGGGAGTCAGCCCCAGCATTTT	CASSFGQGSQPQHF
TRBV20-1	TRBJ2-1	-	many	TGCAGTGCTAGAGATCCGGGCGGCAGCTCCTACAATGAGCAGTTCTTC	CSARDPGGSSYNEQFF
TRBV27	TRBJ2-1	-	few	TGTGCCAGCAGTTTATACGGCAAAAATGAGCAGTTCTTC	CASSLYGKNEQFF
TRBV2	TRBJ2-5	TRBD1	many	TGTGCCAGCACACGGGACAGGGATGAGACCCAGTACTTC	CASTRDRDETQYF
TRBV5-1	TRBJ2-2	TRBD2	many	TGCGCCAGCAAGTCGGTAGCGGGGACTACCGGGGAGCTGTTTTTT	CASKSVAGTTGELFF
TRBV24-1	TRBJ2-1	TRBD1	many	TGTGCCACCACCCGGACAGGGGGGGGTGAGCAGTTCTTC	CATTRTGGGEQFF
TRBV27	TRBJ2-2	-	few	TGTGCCAGCAGAAAGGGAAGGAACACCGGGGAGCTGTTTTTT	CASRKGRNTGELFF
TRBV28	TRBJ1-5	-	many	TGTGCCAGCAGCCTAGACGGGGGCGGTCAGCCCCAGCATTTT	CASSLDGGGQPQHF
TRBV20-1	TRBJ2-3	-	many	TGCAGTGCCACTCCCGGCAGGTTTACAGATACGCAGTATTTT	CSATPGRFTDTQYF
TRBV29-1	TRBJ1-4	-	many	TGCAGCGTTCTAAGTGAAAAACTGTTTTTT	CSVLSEKLFF
TRBV20-1	TRBJ2-7	-	many	TGCAGTGCTAGAGGGGCAGGGCTAAACGAGCAGTACTTC	CSARGAGLNEQYF
TRBV28	TRBJ1-2	TRBD1	-	TGTGCCAGCAGTTTATATGGAGGGGGCGCAAGGTATGGCTACACCTTC	CASSLYGGGARYGYTF
TRBV5-1	TRBJ2-7	-	many	TGCGCCAGCAGCCCCGGTTCTATCTCGGCCTACGAGCAGTACTTC	CASSPGSISAYEQYF
TRBV28	TRBJ2-5	-	-	TGTGCCAGCAGTAAGGGCTCCAGCGGAAGAGAGACCCAGTACTTC	CASSKGSSGRETQYF
TRBV2	TRBJ1-6	TRBD1	many	TGTGCCAGCTTGACAGGGAATCGTTCACCCCTCCACTTT	CASLTGNRSPLHF
TRBV6-2/TRBV6-3	TRBJ1-2	-	-	TGTGCCAGCAGTTACTCGTCAGGGGCGGGTGGCTACACCTTC	CASSYSSGAGGYTF
TRBV2	TRBJ2-1	TRBD2	-	TGTGCCAGCAGCCCCGGGGTAGCGGGACGTTCCTACAATGAGCAGTTCTTC	CASSPGVAGRSYNEQFF
TRBV27	TRBJ1-2	TRBD1	-	TGTGCCAGCAGTTTCAGGGGGGATGGCTACACCTTC	CASSFRGDGYTF
TRBV30	TRBJ2-1	-	-	TGTGCCTGGTCTCAAGGAGGGGGTTACAATGAGCAGTTCTTC	CAWSQGGGYNEQFF
TRBV11-3	TRBJ2-1	TRBD2	many	TGTGCCAGCAGCTCCGGGACTAGCGGGAGCGATGAGCAGTTCTTC	CASSSGTSGSDEQFF
TRBV6-5	TRBJ2-2	TRBD2	-	TGTGCCAGCAGTGCGGGACTAGCGAACACCGGGGAGCTGTTTTTT	CASSAGLANTGELFF
TRBV12-3/TRBV12-4	TRBJ2-1	-	-	TGTGCCAGCAGTCCCGACTACAATGAGCGGTTCTTC	CASSPDYNERFF
TRBV28	TRBJ2-2	-	few	TGTGCCAGCAGTTCGAACGGGGAGCTGTTTTTT	CASSSNGELFF
TRBV4-1	TRBJ2-7	TRBD1	many	TGCGCCAGCAGCCAAGAAGGGCAGGGGGCCTACGAGCAGTACTTC	CASSQEGQGAYEQYF
TRBV19	TRBJ2-2	TRBD1	many	TGTGCCAGTAGTATTGGACAGGGTGACACCGGGGAGCTGTTTTTT	CASSIGQGDTGELFF
TRBV11-3	TRBJ2-2	-	many	TGTGCCAGCAGCAAAGGGGGGAACACCGGGGAGCTGTTTTTT	CASSKGGNTGELFF
TRBV20-1	TRBJ2-3	TRBD2	many	TGCAGTGCTAGAGTCTCTAGCGGGCAAAGCACAGATACGCAGTATTTT	CSARVSSGQSTDTQYF
TRBV20-1	TRBJ2-2	-	many	TGCAGTGCTAGTCGGGGGACCGGGGAGCTGTTTTTT	CSASRGTGELFF
TRBV6-6	TRBJ2-7	TRBD2	many	TGTGCCAGCAGTTACCAGGGTAGCGGGAGTTACGAGCAGTACTTC	CASSYQGSGSYEQYF
TRBV30	TRBJ2-7	-	-	TGTGCCCGGAGTACCCAGACAACCTACGGGGAGCAGTACTTC	CARSTQTTYGEQYF
TRBV6-5	TRBJ2-7	-	many	TGTGCCAGCAAACGTGGGACTTCCTACGAGCAGTACTTC	CASKRGTSYEQYF